Listed below are T cell receptor beta chains from one sample, sequenced in a study of tumor-infiltrating lymphocytes in primary liver carcinoma. TCRdb redid the calling of the multiplex PCR reads with MiXCR, one entry per CDR3 protein. The sample includes just under 45,000 distinct CDR3 sequences, approximately 70% of them seen just once. Sequencing used liver tumor tissue from sampling region 2. The source of these receptors is a man aged 40-49 years with primary liver carcinoma and hepatitis B virus infection. Each CDR3 is given with its conserved first and last residue. D genes are given only for firm matches. Some rows have no size entry. The others give once, few or many, or a class for an expanded clone.

DNA | CDR3 | J | length | V | size | D
TGTGCCAGCTGCCTATACCCGGGGGTGGCGGCACAAGAGACCCAGTACTTC | CASCLYPGVAAQETQYF | TRBJ2-5 | 17 | TRBV11-2 | NA | NA
TGTGCCGGCAGCACAGGACAGGGACAAGAGACCCAGTACTTC | CAGSTGQGQETQYF | TRBJ2-5 | 14 | TRBV5-6 | NA | TRBD1
TGTGCCAGGAGCTTGTGGGAGTCGGATGAGGAGTTCTTC | CARSLWESDEEFF | TRBJ2-1 | 13 | TRBV5-5 | NA | NA
TGTGCCAGCATCTTATCACTCCCTAGGCATGAGCAGTTCTTT | CASILSLPRHEQFF | TRBJ2-1 | 14 | TRBV7-9 | NA | NA
TGTGTCATCAGCTTGGGGACAGGATACTACGAGCAGTACTTC | CVISLGTGYYEQYF | TRBJ2-7 | 14 | TRBV5-6 | NA | TRBD1
TGCAGTGCTGGGGAACAGGGAGATAGCAATCAGCCCCAGCATTTT | CSAGEQGDSNQPQHF | TRBJ1-5 | 15 | TRBV20-1 | few | NA
TGTAGCGTTGAACACAGGGGGCGAGAGGCCCAGTACTTC | CSVEHRGREAQYF | TRBJ2-5 | 13 | TRBV29-1 | NA | TRBD1
TGTGCCAGCAGCGCCCGGGGAGGCCTGGGCTACACCTTC | CASSARGGLGYTF | TRBJ1-2 | 13 | TRBV5-4 | many | NA
TGCAGTGCCGGACAGGGCAATCAGTCCCAGCATTTT | CSAGQGNQSQHF | TRBJ1-5 | 12 | TRBV29-1 | NA | TRBD1
TGTGCCAGGAGTCGGACGGGCGAGGGCAATCAGCACCAGCATTTT | CARSRTGEGNQHQHF | TRBJ1-5 | 15 | TRBV6-1 | NA | NA
TGCGCCAACAGCCAACCTCAAGAGATCCAGTACTTC | CANSQPQEIQYF | TRBJ2-5 | 12 | TRBV4-1 | NA | NA
TGTAGCGTCATGTTTGGACAGTCGATCTATGGCTACATCTTC | CSVMFGQSIYGYIF | TRBJ1-2 | 14 | TRBV29-1 | NA | NA
TGCAGGGTTTCCGTGACAGGGGCGTCAGATACACAGTATTTT | CRVSVTGASDTQYF | TRBJ2-3 | 14 | TRBV29-1 | NA | TRBD1
TGTGCCAGCAGTCTTACCCGAGACGCCTACAATGAGCAGTTCTTC | CASSLTRDAYNEQFF | TRBJ2-1 | 15 | TRBV11-3 | few | NA
TGTGCCAGCAGCTCAGATAGGGGCGGGAGGTTCTACAATAAACAGTTCTTC | CASSSDRGGRFYNKQFF | TRBJ2-1 | 17 | TRBV11-2 | NA | TRBD2
TGTGCCAGCAGTGCCGTAGTGGGATGGGTAGACAATGAGCAGTCCTTC | CASSAVVGWVDNEQSF | TRBJ2-1 | 16 | TRBV14 | NA | NA
TGTGCCAGCAGCTTGGGGACAGACAGTTATCAGCCCCAGCATTTT | CASSLGTDSYQPQHF | TRBJ1-5 | 15 | TRBV5-5 | NA | NA
TGCAGCGTTGAGGACCTGAAAAACATTCAGTACTTC | CSVEDLKNIQYF | TRBJ2-4 | 12 | TRBV29-1 | medium-sized | NA
TGTGCCAGCAGTTTATCGGTGGGAGCCAAAAACATTCAGTACTTC | CASSLSVGAKNIQYF | TRBJ2-4 | 15 | TRBV12-3/TRBV12-4 | NA | NA
TGTGCCAGCAGCCCCGGGACTTCTTCCTACAATGATCAATTGTTC | CASSPGTSSYNDQLF | TRBJ2-1 | 15 | TRBV11-2 | NA | NA
TGCAGCATTAGGGCACCAACAGGAACTCAAGAGGCTAACTATGGCTACACCTTC | CSIRAPTGTQEANYGYTF | TRBJ1-2 | 18 | TRBV29-1 | NA | NA
TGTGCCAGCTCACCATTGCATAGGACAGACTACGAGCAGTACTTC | CASSPLHRTDYEQYF | TRBJ2-7 | 15 | TRBV18 | few | NA
TGTGCCAGCAGCTTAGATAGGGGCGGGAGGTTCTACAATGAGTTGCTCTTC | CASSLDRGGRFYNELLF | TRBJ2-1 | 17 | TRBV11-2 | NA | TRBD2
TGTGTCAGCAGCTTAGATTTGGGGACCTACAATGGGCAGTTCTTC | CVSSLDLGTYNGQFF | TRBJ2-1 | 15 | TRBV11-2 | NA | NA
TGCGTCAGCAGCCTTCGTTTAGAGACCCAGTACTTC | CVSSLRLETQYF | TRBJ2-5 | 12 | TRBV12-3/TRBV12-4 | NA | NA
TGCGCCAGCAGCCAATCTGGGGGGGCGAACACTGTAGCTTACTTT | CASSQSGGANTVAYF | TRBJ1-1 | 15 | TRBV4-1 | NA | NA
TGCAGCTCTAGGACAGCATCGTTCCAAGAGATCCAGTACTTC | CSSRTASFQEIQYF | TRBJ2-5 | 14 | TRBV29-1 | NA | NA
TGTGCTAGCAACTTTCCCGGGACTAACGGGACCAAAGTCATTCAGTACTTC | CASNFPGTNGTKVIQYF | TRBJ2-4 | 17 | TRBV11-1 | NA | TRBD2
TGCAGTGCTCCTATGGCTCATGGCTACACCTTC | CSAPMAHGYTF | TRBJ1-2 | 11 | TRBV20-1 | many | NA
TGTGCCAGCAGTCTAAGGGATTTGGGCAATCAGCCCCAGCATTTT | CASSLRDLGNQPQHF | TRBJ1-5 | 15 | TRBV28 | NA | NA
TGTACCGGCAGAGCCGGGACTAGTCAAGTCGGGGAGCTGTTTTTT | CTGRAGTSQVGELFF | TRBJ2-2 | 15 | TRBV12-3/TRBV12-4 | NA | TRBD2
TGTGCCTGGACAGAACATGACAACTATGGCTACACCTTC | CAWTEHDNYGYTF | TRBJ1-2 | 13 | TRBV30 | NA | NA
TGCACCAGCAGCTTGGGAACAGGGGGAAGTTCACCCCTCCACTTT | CTSSLGTGGSSPLHF | TRBJ1-6 | 15 | TRBV5-1 | NA | TRBD1
TGTGCCAGCAGCTTAGCTCTGGGAGGCGATACGCAGTATTTT | CASSLALGGDTQYF | TRBJ2-3 | 14 | TRBV7-2 | many | NA
TGTGCCAGCAGTGAAGTTTTACTGAGTCGGCGGGATACGCAGTATTTT | CASSEVLLSRRDTQYF | TRBJ2-3 | 16 | TRBV6-1 | NA | NA
TGTGTCAGCAGCCCCGGCAACGGCGAGCAGTACTTC | CVSSPGNGEQYF | TRBJ2-7 | 12 | TRBV12-3/TRBV12-4 | NA | NA
TGTGCCAGCAGCTTAGCGGGCCGACAGGGAGGCTATGGCTACACCTTC | CASSLAGRQGGYGYTF | TRBJ1-2 | 16 | TRBV7-8 | many | TRBD1
TGTGCCATCAGTGATTTGGGGACAGCGAGGGAGACCCAGTACTTC | CAISDLGTARETQYF | TRBJ2-5 | 15 | TRBV24-1 | NA | TRBD1
TGTGCCATCTCCGTTGCCCGAGGGGCCGGGGAACTGTTTTTT | CAISVARGAGELFF | TRBJ2-2 | 14 | TRBV6-6 | once | NA
TGTGCCAGCAGTCCGGGACAGCTGAGCACTAAAGCTTTCTTT | CASSPGQLSTKAFF | TRBJ1-1 | 14 | TRBV11-2 | NA | TRBD1
TGTGCCAGCAGCACGGCGGGAGCGGGTCCCCACGCCGGGGAGCTGTTTTTT | CASSTAGAGPHAGELFF | TRBJ2-2 | 17 | TRBV6-5 | few | TRBD2
TGCGCCAGCAACCAAGGCAAGGGGCGGGAACTAGAGACCCAATACTTC | CASNQGKGRELETQYF | TRBJ2-5 | 16 | TRBV4-3 | NA | NA
TGTGCCAGCAGCCTACTAGCGGGTAGCTCCTACGAGCAGTACTTC | CASSLLAGSSYEQYF | TRBJ2-7 | 15 | TRBV7-9 | many | TRBD2
TGTGCCTGCAGCATAGGCCAACTCCGTCCGGGACCGAACACTGAAGCTTTCTTT | CACSIGQLRPGPNTEAFF | TRBJ1-1 | 18 | TRBV7-9 | few | NA
TGTGCCTGGAGCGAGGGAGGGCTTGGCAAAAACATTCAGTACTTC | CAWSEGGLGKNIQYF | TRBJ2-4 | 15 | TRBV30 | many | TRBD2
TGTGCCACCTGTGGGAGGGGAATGACTAGCACAGATACGCAGTATTTT | CATCGRGMTSTDTQYF | TRBJ2-3 | 16 | TRBV24-1 | NA | TRBD2